A single sample is the source of the 19 T cell receptor beta chains below, sequenced in a study of blood T cell repertoires in COVID-19. Clones were read by immunoSEQ multiplex PCR, and TCRdb kept only the in-frame ones, dropping some. The table includes some 320,000 clones, approximately 89% detected once. The sample consisted of PBMCs or T cells enriched from blood (not recorded which). The receptors were sampled from a woman between 50 and 59 years old who had been exposed to COVID-19.

The DNA for the CDR3 is TGTGCCAGTACCCCGACGGGGGTCAACACTGAAGCTTTCTTT. This gives the protein CASTPTGVNTEAFF. This sequence joins TRBV19 and TRBJ1-1, with D possibly TRBD1 on 5 matching bases. Trimming removed 7 bases at V and 2 bases at J, with 14 bases between. There are 14 residues in the CDR3. Germline CDR1 LNHDA, CDR2 SQIVND (reference sequence).

The J gene is TRBJ2-3, the V gene TRBV4-2; 11 bases are shared with TRBD1. Germline V gene data show CDR1 as LGHNA and CDR2 as YNFKEQ. With 5 bases clipped from V and 3 bases from J, the junction kept 13 bases outside the gene matches. This CDR3 contains 18 residues. CDR3 sequence reads: CASSLKSTGTGGTDTQYF. The CDR3 bases are TGTGCCAGCAGCTTAAAATCGACCGGGACAGGGGGAACAGATACGCAGTATTTT.

The CDR3 region is CASTQKQGDNSPLHF. The CDR3 nucleotides read TGTGCCAGCACCCAAAAACAGGGGGATAATTCACCCCTCCACTTT. V gene TRBV5-4 combines with J gene TRBJ1-6; 8 bases fit TRBD1. J was trimmed by 5 bases and V by 6 bases; bases with no gene match: 7. In germline, CDR1 is SGHNT, CDR2 YYREEE (reference sequence). The CDR3 runs to 15 residues.

The V call is TRBV19, the J call TRBJ1-6, with D possibly being TRBD1 (5 bases). V was pared by 5 bases and J by 6 bases, with 17 bases between. This CDR3 is built from 16 residues. CDR1 and CDR2 (germline): LNHDA, SQIVND (reference sequence). The CDR3 nucleotides are TGTGCCAGTAGTGCGCATCAGGGCGAGATTAATTCACCCCTCCACTTT. It yields the protein CASSAHQGEINSPLHF.

The chain has TRBV7-2 and TRBJ1-4, with TRBD1 identical over 7 bases. V dropped 2 bases and J dropped 8; count of bases not matched to a gene: 11. Per the germline V gene, CDR1 is SGHTA and CDR2 is FQGNSA. The CDR3 sequence is 16 residues long. The DNA of the CDR3 is TGTGCCAGCAGCTTAACCGGGACAGCGAACTTAGAAAAACTGTTTTTT. This sequence encodes CASSLTGTANLEKLFF.

The rearrangement links TRBV7-8 to TRBJ2-3; D unclear. Germline values: CDR1 SGHVS, CDR2 FQNEAQ. The CDR3 runs to 14 residues. Trimming shortened V by 1 base and J by 0 bases, and 5 bases separated the two germline ends. For the CDR3, the DNA is TGTGCCAGCAGCTTAGAAGCGAGCACAGATACGCAGTATTTT. Amino acid sequence: CASSLEASTDTQYF.

The J gene is TRBJ1-1, the V gene TRBV3-1 (or the pseudogene TRBV3-2); TRBD1 agrees at 7 bases. The junction had 11 bases not matched to a gene; V was cut back by 1 base and J by 3 bases. The CDR3 is 17 amino acids. Germline values: CDR1 LGHDT, CDR2 YNNKEL (reference sequence). The CDR3 DNA sequence: TGTGCCAGCAGCCAAGTACAGGGGATGAGGGGGTACACTGAAGCTTTCTTT. Protein: CASSQVQGMRGYTEAFF.

This chain joins TRBV19 and TRBJ2-4; D is unclear. This CDR3 spans 13 amino acids. Trimming removed 7 bases from V and 0 bases from J, with 7 bases in between. Germline values: CDR1 LNHDA, CDR2 SQIVND (reference sequence). CDR3 nucleotide sequence: TGTGCCAGTAAAGCTCTAGCCAAAAACATTCAGTACTTC. Translation gives CASKALAKNIQYF.

This chain joins TRBV28 and TRBJ2-1, with a possible D match to TRBD1 (7 bases). The CDR3 has 14 amino acids. In germline, CDR1 is MDHEN, CDR2 SYDVKM. The ends were cut back, 11 bases at V and 5 bases at J, with 19 bases in the middle. CDR3 nucleotides: TGTGCCGCCATGCGGGGACAGAAAAACAATGAGCAGTTCTTC. This codes for CAAMRGQKNNEQFF.

J is TRBJ2-7 and V is TRBV10-3; 9 bases align to TRBD2. Germline lookup yields CDR1 ENHRY and CDR2 SYGVKD. This CDR3 has 15 amino acids. The junction had 4 bases not matched to a gene; V was cut back by 2 bases and J by 2 bases. CDR3: CAISETPSGAYEQYF. CDR3 DNA: TGTGCCATCAGTGAGACCCCTAGCGGGGCCTACGAGCAGTACTTC.

The CDR3 spells CASSTQTGKDRGEQYF. For the CDR3, the DNA is TGTGCCAGCAGCACCCAGACAGGGAAGGATCGTGGCGAGCAGTACTTC. The chain has TRBV7-9 and TRBJ2-7, with TRBD1 matching 7 bases. The CDR3 sequence is 16 residues long. The V and J ends lost 5 bases and 6 bases, in that order; junction bases with no gene match: 16. Germline V lookup: CDR1 SEHNR, CDR2 FQNEAQ (reference sequence).

The chain is built from TRBV6-5 and TRBJ1-5; the D gene is possibly TRBD1 (6 bases). The CDR3 has 14 residues. V shed 6 bases and J shed 7 bases, with 16 bases lying between them. Germline CDR1 is MNHEY and CDR2 is SVGAGI. In DNA, the CDR3 is TGTGCCAGCAGAATATCAGGGGATGGCCAGCCCCAGCATTTT. This translates into CASRISGDGQPQHF.

V and J are TRBV13 and TRBJ2-5; 9 nucleotides match TRBD2. There are 16 residues in the CDR3. The germline V gene encodes CDR1 PRHDT and CDR2 FYEKMQ (reference sequence). Trimming took 3 bases from V and 5 from J; bases not matched to a gene: 10. The CDR3 DNA sequence: TGTGCCAGCAGCTTGAGGAGCGGGGGGCGGCGGGAGACCCAGTACTTC. Amino acids: CASSLRSGGRRETQYF.

About this clone: Additional DNA sequences in this sample encode the identical CDR3. The V gene is TRBV3-1 (or the pseudogene TRBV3-2), the J gene TRBJ1-6, with D possibly TRBD1 on 5 matching bases. The germline CDR1 and CDR2 sequences are LGHDT and YNNKEL (reference sequence). The CDR3 runs 15 residues. The V end was cut by 1 base, the J end by 4 bases, with 8 bases between. The CDR3 region is CASSQVGGYNSPLHF. CDR3 bases: TGTGCCAGCAGCCAAGTTGGGGGGTATAATTCACCCCTCCACTTT.

This clone was observed a single time. The rearrangement joins TRBV28 to TRBJ2-5; D unclear. The germline gives CDR1 MDHEN, CDR2 SYDVKM. The CDR3 spans 12 residues. This CDR3 reads CVLAGFSETQYF. The DNA for the CDR3 is TGTGTTTTAGCCGGATTTTCCGAGACCCAGTACTTC.

The V gene is TRBV28, the J gene TRBJ2-3, with D tentatively TRBD2 (5 bases). Trimming left V 3 bases short and J 2 bases short, with 12 bases between. Germline V gene sequence: CDR1 MDHEN, CDR2 SYDVKM. The CDR3 covers 15 residues. CDR3 DNA: TGTGCCAGCAGTTTTTTTAGCGCGATCACAGATACGCAGTATTTT. Amino acids: CASSFFSAITDTQYF.

This chain connects TRBV6-5 to TRBJ2-7, with 11 bases aligning to TRBD1. This CDR3 has 15 residues. Germline V gene data show CDR1 as MNHEY and CDR2 as SVGAGI. V lost 6 bases to trimming and J lost 4 bases; unmatched junction nucleotides: 8. CDR3 DNA: TGTGCCAGCAGGAGGACGGGACAGGGGGGATACGAGCAGTACTTC. Its protein product is CASRRTGQGGYEQYF.

J is TRBJ2-3 and V is TRBV5-1, with D perhaps matching TRBD2 (6 bases). The germline V gene encodes CDR1 SGHRS and CDR2 YFSETQ. The CDR3 has 13 amino acids. V lost 2 bases and J 5 bases, leaving 9 bases between the germline ends. The CDR3 DNA reads TGCGCCAGCAGCTTCTCCGGGGGAGATACGCAGTATTTT. It encodes CASSFSGGDTQYF. Full variable domain (remainder filled in from reference TRBV5-1 and TRBJ2-3): KAGVTQTPRYLIKTRGQQVTLSCSPISGHRSVSWYQQTPGQGLQFLFEYFSETQRNKGNFPGRFSGRQFSNSRSEMNVSTLELGDSALYLCASSFSGGDTQYFGPGTRLTVL.

V is TRBV10-3 and J is TRBJ2-2; maybe TRBD1 (6 bases). The CDR3 consists of 16 residues. Per the germline V gene, CDR1 is ENHRY and CDR2 is SYGVKD. V dropped 7 bases and J dropped 3 bases, with 18 bases sitting between them. The CDR3: CAIKGVLGGDTGELFF. In DNA form, the CDR3 reads TGTGCCATCAAGGGGGTGTTAGGTGGCGACACCGGGGAGCTGTTTTTT.